Listed below are T cell receptor beta chains from one sample, sequenced in a study of T-cell memory formation after mild COVID-19. Using its own MiXCR run on the 5' RACE reads, TCRdb lists one record per CDR3 protein. The table records about 600,000 distinct CDR3 sequences, roughly 22% of them present only once. The sample taken for sequencing was PBMCs or a T cell subset sorted from them (not recorded which). These receptors were obtained from an adult woman who had mild COVID-19 (a few samples of this study predate the infection). Cell type and time point are not known. The CDR3 runs from the conserved cysteine through the conserved F or W. The D gene is left open where the match is weak. Clone size is given for some rows only: seen once, a few or many times, or a class if the clone is expanded.

j_call: TRBJ2-7; v_call: TRBV20-1; d_call: -; clone_size: few; cdr3_nt: TGCAGTGCTAGTCCCGGGGACTTCGCTTGGGACGAGCAGTACTTC; cdr3_aa: CSASPGDFAWDEQYF
j_call: TRBJ1-1; v_call: TRBV9; d_call: -; clone_size: few; cdr3_nt: TGTGCCAGCAGCGTAGCCAGGAACACTGAAGCTTTCTTT; cdr3_aa: CASSVARNTEAFF
j_call: TRBJ2-3; v_call: TRBV6-1; d_call: -; clone_size: -; cdr3_nt: TGTGCCAGCAGTGAAGTCATAGGGGATTCAGGAGATACGCAGTATTTT; cdr3_aa: CASSEVIGDSGDTQYF
j_call: TRBJ2-1; v_call: TRBV10-3; d_call: -; clone_size: few; cdr3_nt: TGTGCCATCAGGGGGGCGTCCTACAATGAGCAGTTCTTC; cdr3_aa: CAIRGASYNEQFF
j_call: TRBJ2-3; v_call: TRBV7-3; d_call: TRBD2; clone_size: few; cdr3_nt: TGTGCCAGCAGCGCAGCGGGACTCACAGATACGCAGTATTTT; cdr3_aa: CASSAAGLTDTQYF
j_call: TRBJ2-1; v_call: TRBV12-3/TRBV12-4; d_call: TRBD1; clone_size: -; cdr3_nt: TGTGCCAGCAGTTCACTACAGGGGAATGAGCAGTTCTTC; cdr3_aa: CASSSLQGNEQFF
j_call: TRBJ1-2; v_call: TRBV7-2; d_call: -; clone_size: -; cdr3_nt: TGTGCCAGCAGCTTAGCGGGGAAAAGCTACACCTTC; cdr3_aa: CASSLAGKSYTF
j_call: TRBJ1-2; v_call: TRBV4-3; d_call: -; clone_size: few; cdr3_nt: TGCGCCAGCAGCCAAACTCGGGGGATGTATGGCTACACCTTC; cdr3_aa: CASSQTRGMYGYTF
j_call: TRBJ2-1; v_call: TRBV7-9; d_call: TRBD2; clone_size: few; cdr3_nt: TGTGCCAGCAGCTTAGATCTAGCGGGGAGGGAGTTCTTC; cdr3_aa: CASSLDLAGREFF
j_call: TRBJ2-5; v_call: TRBV5-1; d_call: TRBD2; clone_size: few; cdr3_nt: TGCGCCAGCAGCCCCGTAAAGGGAGGGCAAGAGACCCAGTACTTC; cdr3_aa: CASSPVKGGQETQYF
j_call: TRBJ2-7; v_call: TRBV7-9; d_call: TRBD1; clone_size: -; cdr3_nt: TGTGCCAGCAGCCCCCCCCGGGACAGGGTGCACGAGCAGTACTTC; cdr3_aa: CASSPPRDRVHEQYF
j_call: TRBJ2-5; v_call: TRBV10-3; d_call: -; clone_size: many; cdr3_nt: TGTGCCATCAGTGGGTGGGGCCAGGAGACCCAGTACTTC; cdr3_aa: CAISGWGQETQYF
j_call: TRBJ2-5; v_call: TRBV3-1; d_call: TRBD2; clone_size: -; cdr3_nt: TGTGCCAGCAGCCACGGAATTACTAGCGGGGGGCGAGAGACCCAGTACTTC; cdr3_aa: CASSHGITSGGRETQYF
j_call: TRBJ2-5; v_call: TRBV7-8; d_call: -; clone_size: few; cdr3_nt: TGTGCCAGCAGCTTAGAAGGGCCAGGGTCAAAGACCCAGTACTTC; cdr3_aa: CASSLEGPGSKTQYF
j_call: TRBJ2-7; v_call: TRBV27; d_call: -; clone_size: -; cdr3_nt: TGTGCCAGCAGTTTGGCGGACGTAGGAACCTACGAGCAGTACTTC; cdr3_aa: CASSLADVGTYEQYF
j_call: TRBJ2-7; v_call: TRBV29-1; d_call: TRBD1; clone_size: -; cdr3_nt: TGCAGCGTGACCGGGACAGGGGGGACCTACGAGCAGTACTTC; cdr3_aa: CSVTGTGGTYEQYF
j_call: TRBJ2-1; v_call: TRBV5-1; d_call: TRBD1; clone_size: -; cdr3_nt: TGCGCCAGCAGCCCAAAGACAGGGTTGGGAAATGAGCAGTTCTTC; cdr3_aa: CASSPKTGLGNEQFF
j_call: TRBJ2-2; v_call: TRBV12-3/TRBV12-4; d_call: -; clone_size: -; cdr3_nt: TGTGCCAGCAGCACCGTTGTAGGTTCTGGGGAGCTGTTTTTT; cdr3_aa: CASSTVVGSGELFF
j_call: TRBJ2-1; v_call: TRBV29-1; d_call: TRBD1; clone_size: many; cdr3_nt: TGCAGCGCCCGGACAGGGGAGTATGAGCAGTTCTTC; cdr3_aa: CSARTGEYEQFF
j_call: TRBJ2-1; v_call: TRBV4-3; d_call: -; clone_size: few; cdr3_nt: TGCGCCAGCAGCCAAGAAGGTTGGGTCGAGCAGTTCTTC; cdr3_aa: CASSQEGWVEQFF
j_call: TRBJ2-7; v_call: TRBV15; d_call: -; clone_size: -; cdr3_nt: TGTGCCACCAGCAGAGGTGGAGACTACGAGCAGTACTTC; cdr3_aa: CATSRGGDYEQYF
j_call: TRBJ2-7; v_call: TRBV15; d_call: TRBD2; clone_size: -; cdr3_nt: TGTGCCACCAGTTCGCGGACTAGCGGGACCTACGAGCAGTACTTC; cdr3_aa: CATSSRTSGTYEQYF
j_call: TRBJ2-1; v_call: TRBV6-5; d_call: TRBD2; clone_size: few; cdr3_nt: TGTGCCAGCAAGCTCACGGGACTAGCTATCTATGAGCAGTTCTTC; cdr3_aa: CASKLTGLAIYEQFF
j_call: TRBJ2-7; v_call: TRBV19; d_call: TRBD1; clone_size: -; cdr3_nt: TGTGCCAGTAGTGTCGGGACAGGGCAACTCTCCTACGAGCAGTACTTC; cdr3_aa: CASSVGTGQLSYEQYF
j_call: TRBJ2-7; v_call: TRBV29-1; d_call: TRBD2; clone_size: -; cdr3_nt: TGCAGCGTGACTCCGGGACTAGTAGCCGAGCAGTACTTC; cdr3_aa: CSVTPGLVAEQYF
j_call: TRBJ1-6; v_call: TRBV5-5; d_call: -; clone_size: -; cdr3_nt: TGTGCCAGCAGCTGGACAGAACGTTCTAATTCACCCCTCCACTTT; cdr3_aa: CASSWTERSNSPLHF
j_call: TRBJ2-1; v_call: TRBV19; d_call: -; clone_size: few; cdr3_nt: TGTGCCAGTAGTCTCCAGGGACTGGCCTACAATGAGCAGTTCTTC; cdr3_aa: CASSLQGLAYNEQFF
j_call: TRBJ2-7; v_call: TRBV12-3/TRBV12-4; d_call: -; clone_size: few; cdr3_nt: TGTGCCAGCAGTTTAAGGGCGCGGGCGGGACCCTACGAGCAGTACTTC; cdr3_aa: CASSLRARAGPYEQYF
j_call: TRBJ2-7; v_call: TRBV20-1; d_call: -; clone_size: few; cdr3_nt: TGCAGTGCTAGTGGGCAGGGACCGGTTTGGGAGCAGTACTTC; cdr3_aa: CSASGQGPVWEQYF
j_call: TRBJ2-1; v_call: TRBV5-1; d_call: TRBD1; clone_size: -; cdr3_nt: TGCGCCAGCAGCTTTGGGGCGGGACAGGCGATCGAGCAGTTCTTC; cdr3_aa: CASSFGAGQAIEQFF
j_call: TRBJ2-7; v_call: TRBV20-1; d_call: TRBD2; clone_size: -; cdr3_nt: TGCAGTGCTAGAGAGGGGCGGGAGCCCTACGAGCAGTACTTC; cdr3_aa: CSAREGREPYEQYF
j_call: TRBJ2-1; v_call: TRBV5-1; d_call: TRBD2; clone_size: -; cdr3_nt: TGCGCCAGCAGCTGGGGGGGACTAGATACCAACAATGAGCAGTTCTTC; cdr3_aa: CASSWGGLDTNNEQFF
j_call: TRBJ2-7; v_call: TRBV12-3/TRBV12-4; d_call: -; clone_size: -; cdr3_nt: TGTGCCAGCAGTGGCAGGGTCTCGACCTACGAGCAGTACTTC; cdr3_aa: CASSGRVSTYEQYF
j_call: TRBJ1-2; v_call: TRBV12-3/TRBV12-4; d_call: TRBD1; clone_size: -; cdr3_nt: TGTGCCAGCAGTTTGGGACAGGGGGCTGGCGGCTACACCTTC; cdr3_aa: CASSLGQGAGGYTF
j_call: TRBJ2-5; v_call: TRBV7-6; d_call: TRBD1; clone_size: -; cdr3_nt: TGTGCCAGCAGCTTAGCCGGGACAGGGATAGGAGGCGAGACCCAGTACTTC; cdr3_aa: CASSLAGTGIGGETQYF
j_call: TRBJ2-1; v_call: TRBV27; d_call: TRBD2; clone_size: -; cdr3_nt: TGTGCCAGCAGTTTAGGAAGCGGGAGTAATGAGCAGTTCTTC; cdr3_aa: CASSLGSGSNEQFF
j_call: TRBJ2-3; v_call: TRBV7-6; d_call: -; clone_size: many; cdr3_nt: TGTGCCAGCAGCTTAGTTTCAGGGGGCACAGATACGCAGTATTTT; cdr3_aa: CASSLVSGGTDTQYF
j_call: TRBJ2-7; v_call: TRBV5-1; d_call: -; clone_size: many; cdr3_nt: TGCGCCAGCAGCTCCGGGACCAGTGGGTACGAGCAGTACTTC; cdr3_aa: CASSSGTSGYEQYF
j_call: TRBJ1-2; v_call: TRBV4-1; d_call: -; clone_size: -; cdr3_nt: TGCGCCAGCAGCCAAGGGCTCGGAAACTATGGCTACACCTTC; cdr3_aa: CASSQGLGNYGYTF
j_call: TRBJ2-1; v_call: TRBV4-3; d_call: TRBD2; clone_size: -; cdr3_nt: TGCGCCAGCAGCCAAGATAGGAGTCTAGCGGGGACGGATGAGCAGTTCTTC; cdr3_aa: CASSQDRSLAGTDEQFF
j_call: TRBJ2-7; v_call: TRBV5-1; d_call: -; clone_size: -; cdr3_nt: TGCGCCAGCAGCCCAGGAGGGACACCTTCCCACTCCTACGAGCAGTACTTC; cdr3_aa: CASSPGGTPSHSYEQYF
j_call: TRBJ1-5; v_call: TRBV12-3/TRBV12-4; d_call: -; clone_size: -; cdr3_nt: TGTGCCAGCAGACCCGTCGGCAGGGAGGGACAGCCCCAGCATTTT; cdr3_aa: CASRPVGREGQPQHF
j_call: TRBJ2-1; v_call: TRBV6-2/TRBV6-3; d_call: TRBD2; clone_size: few; cdr3_nt: TGTGCCAGCAGGCCGACTAGCGGGATCAATGAGCAGTTCTTC; cdr3_aa: CASRPTSGINEQFF
j_call: TRBJ2-3; v_call: TRBV7-6; d_call: TRBD2; clone_size: few; cdr3_nt: TGTGCCAGCAGCTTAGAGCCTAGCGGGGGGGCCACAGATACGCAGTATTTT; cdr3_aa: CASSLEPSGGATDTQYF
j_call: TRBJ2-3; v_call: TRBV3-1; d_call: -; clone_size: few; cdr3_nt: TGTGCCAGCAGCCAAGAGTGGGGGGATTGGTCGCTCACAGATACGCAGTATTTT; cdr3_aa: CASSQEWGDWSLTDTQYF
j_call: TRBJ2-7; v_call: TRBV30; d_call: -; clone_size: -; cdr3_nt: TGTGCCTGGAGTGTATCTGGCGAGCAGTACTTC; cdr3_aa: CAWSVSGEQYF
j_call: TRBJ2-7; v_call: TRBV20-1; d_call: TRBD1; clone_size: few; cdr3_nt: TGCAGTGCTAGAGGTACAGGTGCGACAGGGATGGGCGAGCAGTACTTC; cdr3_aa: CSARGTGATGMGEQYF
j_call: TRBJ2-7; v_call: TRBV4-2; d_call: TRBD2; clone_size: few; cdr3_nt: TGTGCCAGCAGCCAGGCTCTAGCGGGAGGGCCTGGCGAGCAGTACTTC; cdr3_aa: CASSQALAGGPGEQYF
j_call: TRBJ1-2; v_call: TRBV20-1; d_call: TRBD1; clone_size: few; cdr3_nt: TGCAGTATTACGGGACAGGGAGACTATGGCTACACCTTC; cdr3_aa: CSITGQGDYGYTF
j_call: TRBJ1-2; v_call: TRBV21-1; d_call: -; clone_size: -; cdr3_nt: TGTGCCAGCAGCCCTCGGGGGGGAAAGCTCAAAAACTATGGCTACACCTTC; cdr3_aa: CASSPRGGKLKNYGYTF
j_call: TRBJ2-1; v_call: TRBV19; d_call: -; clone_size: -; cdr3_nt: TGTGCCAGTAGTATAGGTTTCCCCTACTCCTACAATGAGCAGTTCTTC; cdr3_aa: CASSIGFPYSYNEQFF
j_call: TRBJ1-1; v_call: TRBV7-2; d_call: -; clone_size: few; cdr3_nt: TGTGCCAGCAGCTCCGTTGGCAACCTGCGTGAAGCTTTCTTT; cdr3_aa: CASSSVGNLREAFF
j_call: TRBJ1-1; v_call: TRBV30; d_call: -; clone_size: -; cdr3_nt: TGTGCCTGGACGTGGACAGCGAACACTGAAGCTTTCTTT; cdr3_aa: CAWTWTANTEAFF
j_call: TRBJ1-1; v_call: TRBV5-5; d_call: -; clone_size: -; cdr3_nt: TGTGCCAGCTGCCTAGGGGGGTCGACTGAAGCTTTCTTT; cdr3_aa: CASCLGGSTEAFF